This T cell receptor (beta chain) stems from a study of blood T cells in healthy people across ages. The germline V gene encodes CDR1 SGHNT and CDR2 YYREEE (reference sequence). This CDR3 spans 12 amino acids. Then a second PCR, running about 7 to 11 cycles, was carried out with a sample-barcoded 5' primer and a J-beta primer mix. TCRdb ran MiXCR on the 5' RACE reads and lists one entry per CDR3 protein. The sample has approximately 760,000 distinct CDR3 sequences, 25% seen once. This sample was also put to use in a study of T cells of mothers and their children.

The clonotype comes from a boy between 5 and 17 years old in good health. Sequencing was done on a sample of blood. The chain carries TRBV5-4 and TRBJ2-5; D unresolved. The tail of the sequence fits TRBJ2-7 better, so the J call may be wrong. In nucleotides, the CDR3 is TGTGCCAGCAGCTCCCAGCTCGACGAGCAGTACTTC. It specifies CASSSQLDEQYF.